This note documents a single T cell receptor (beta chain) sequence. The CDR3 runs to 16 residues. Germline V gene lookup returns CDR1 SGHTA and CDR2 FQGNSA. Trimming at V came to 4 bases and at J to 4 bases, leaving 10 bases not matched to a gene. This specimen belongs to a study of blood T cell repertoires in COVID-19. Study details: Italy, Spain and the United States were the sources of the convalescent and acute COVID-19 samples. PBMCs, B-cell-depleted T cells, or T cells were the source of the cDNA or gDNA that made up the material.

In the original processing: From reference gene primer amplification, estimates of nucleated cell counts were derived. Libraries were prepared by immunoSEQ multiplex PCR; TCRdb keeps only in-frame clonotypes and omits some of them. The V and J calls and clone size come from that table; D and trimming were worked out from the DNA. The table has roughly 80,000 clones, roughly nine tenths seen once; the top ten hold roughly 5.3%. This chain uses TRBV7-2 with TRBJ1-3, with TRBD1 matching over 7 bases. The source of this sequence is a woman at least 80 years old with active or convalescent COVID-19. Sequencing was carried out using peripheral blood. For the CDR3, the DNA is TGTGCCAGCAGCTCCCCTGGGGACAGTCTCGGAAACACCATATATTTT. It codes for CASSSPGDSLGNTIYF.